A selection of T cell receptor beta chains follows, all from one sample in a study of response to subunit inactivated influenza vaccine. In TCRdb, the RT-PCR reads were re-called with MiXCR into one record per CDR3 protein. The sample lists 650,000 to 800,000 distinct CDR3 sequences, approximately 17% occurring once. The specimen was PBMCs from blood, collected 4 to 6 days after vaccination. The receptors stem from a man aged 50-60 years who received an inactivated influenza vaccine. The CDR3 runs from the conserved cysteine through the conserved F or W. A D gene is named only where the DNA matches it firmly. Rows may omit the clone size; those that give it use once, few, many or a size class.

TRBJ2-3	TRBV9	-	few	TGTGCCAGCAGCGTAGAGCAGGATACGCAGTATTTT	CASSVEQDTQYF
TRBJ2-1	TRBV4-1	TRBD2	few	TGCGCCAGCAGCCAAGGCATCTCAGCGGGGCGCTCCTACAATGAGCAGTTCTTC	CASSQGISAGRSYNEQFF
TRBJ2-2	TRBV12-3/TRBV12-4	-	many	TGTGCCAGCAGCCAACTAGCTGGCGGGGAGCTGTTTTTT	CASSQLAGGELFF
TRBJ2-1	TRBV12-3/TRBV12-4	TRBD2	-	TGTGCCAGCAGTCCTGCTTGGGTAGCGGGTCATGAGCAGTTCTTC	CASSPAWVAGHEQFF
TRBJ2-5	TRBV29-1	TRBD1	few	TGCAGCGTTGATCGACAGGGGGAAGAGACCCAGTACTTC	CSVDRQGEETQYF
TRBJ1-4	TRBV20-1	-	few	TGCAGTGCTAGAAGCCCCACGGAGAATGAAAAACTGTTTTTT	CSARSPTENEKLFF
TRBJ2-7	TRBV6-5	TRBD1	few	TGTGCCAGCAGTCCCGGGACAGAGAGCCAGTACTTC	CASSPGTESQYF
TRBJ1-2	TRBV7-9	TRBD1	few	TGTGCCAGCAGCTTCGGGACAGACAGTGGCTACACCTTC	CASSFGTDSGYTF
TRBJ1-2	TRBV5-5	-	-	TGTGCCAGCAGCCCCCGACAGTCTAACTATGGCTACACCTTC	CASSPRQSNYGYTF
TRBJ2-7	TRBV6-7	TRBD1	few	TGTGCCATCGCGACTGCCGGGACAGGAGTAGGGACACCTCTGGATGTGGCCTACGAGCAGTACTTC	CAIATAGTGVGTPLDVAYEQYF
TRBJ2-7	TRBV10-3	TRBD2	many	TGTGCCATCACTAGCGGGGGTATGTCCTACGAGCAGTACTTC	CAITSGGMSYEQYF
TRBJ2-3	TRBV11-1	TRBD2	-	TGTGCCAGCAGCTCCGCCACTAGCGGGGGCACAGATACGCAGTATTTT	CASSSATSGGTDTQYF
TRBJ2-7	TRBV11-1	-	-	TGTGCCAGCAAGGTAGCAGTCTTTGCCTACGAGCAGTACTTC	CASKVAVFAYEQYF
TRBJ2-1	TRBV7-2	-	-	TGTGCCAGCAGCTTAGTAAGTGGGCAGATTATCTACAATGAGCAGTTCTTC	CASSLVSGQIIYNEQFF
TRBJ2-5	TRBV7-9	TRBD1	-	TGTGCCAGCAGCTTGGGGACAGGATTGAGGGAGACCCAGTACTTC	CASSLGTGLRETQYF
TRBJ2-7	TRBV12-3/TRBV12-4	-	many	TGTGCCAGCAGTCTGGTCCCGGGGGAGCAGTACTTC	CASSLVPGEQYF
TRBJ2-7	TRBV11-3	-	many	TGTGCCAGCAGCTCCTTCCTTTCAATAGGGGGGAGCTCCTACGAGCAGTACTTC	CASSSFLSIGGSSYEQYF
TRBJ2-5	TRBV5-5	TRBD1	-	TGTGCCAGCAGCTTGGCGGGACAGACCCGGGAGACCCAGTACTTC	CASSLAGQTRETQYF
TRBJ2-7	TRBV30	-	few	TGTGCCTGGACCCAGGGGCGTTCCTCCTACGAGCAGTACTTC	CAWTQGRSSYEQYF
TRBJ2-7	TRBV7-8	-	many	TGTGCCAGCAGCTTAACCCACGAGCAGTACTTC	CASSLTHEQYF
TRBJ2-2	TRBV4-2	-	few	TGTGCCAGCAGCCCCGTTAGCGGCTCCGGGGAGCTGTTTTTT	CASSPVSGSGELFF
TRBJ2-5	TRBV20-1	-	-	TGCAGTGCCCCCGTTCAGGCGAGGGAGACCCAGTACTTC	CSAPVQARETQYF